Listed here are 17 T cell receptor beta chains from one sample, sequenced in a study of shared clonotypes between healthy human individuals. Naive CD8 cells lacked CD45RO, underwent positive selection for CCR7 and left out terminally differentiated effector memory CD45RA+ cells. Profiled with immunoSEQ multiplex PCR; TCRdb holds only in-frame clones, not every one. The sample has about 2.2 million clones, approximately 92% seen once; the top ten hold around 1.7%. Sequencing was done on a sample of naive CD8+ T cells from PBMCs. These receptors were taken from a man in his late teens or twenties in good health. Some clones in this sample may be carry-over from other donors' samples.

The gene calls are TRBV4-1 and TRBJ2-2; D gene ambiguous. V dropped 1 base and J dropped 2 bases, with 8 bases sitting between them. The CDR3 sequence is 15 residues long. CDR1 and CDR2 from the germline V gene are MGHRA and YSYEKL. The CDR3 bases are TGCGCCAGCAGCCAAGCCCCCTACAACACCGGGGAGCTGTTTTTT. It codes for CASSQAPYNTGELFF.

The chain carries TRBV28 and TRBJ1-4, with D hard to call. Germline V gene data show CDR1 as MDHEN and CDR2 as SYDVKM. V lost 5 bases to trimming and J lost 4 bases, with 14 bases between them. The CDR3 is 15 residues long. CDR3 sequence (DNA): TGTGCCAGCAGTCCCAGGACGGCCCATAATGAAAAACTGTTTTTT. Protein product: CASSPRTAHNEKLFF.

The rearrangement joins TRBV13 to TRBJ2-1; TRBD2 matches 12 bases. The germline V gene has CDR1 PRHDT and CDR2 FYEKMQ (reference sequence). Unmatched junction bases numbered 5, after V lost 5 bases and J lost 3 bases. CDR3 size: 16 residues. The chain's CDR3 is CASSRGLAGLYNEQFF. DNA for the CDR3: TGTGCCAGCAGCCGCGGACTAGCGGGGCTCTACAATGAGCAGTTCTTC.

The CDR3 loop is CASSRLQGASETQYF. Written as DNA, the CDR3 is TGTGCCAGCAGCAGGTTACAGGGGGCTTCAGAGACCCAGTACTTC. V usage is TRBV21-1 and J usage is TRBJ2-5; TRBD1 is taken as the D call from the table, unchecked against the DNA. TRBV21-1 is noted as a pseudogene. CDR3 length equals 15 residues.

The genes are TRBV27 and TRBJ1-2, with TRBD1 identical over 8 bases. The CDR3 is 16 amino acids. Germline V lookup: CDR1 MNHEY, CDR2 SMNVEV (reference sequence). Trimming took 5 bases from V and 3 from J; bases not matched to a gene: 11. The CDR3 sequence is CASSPRAGGNDYGYTF. CDR3 in DNA: TGTGCCAGCAGTCCCCGGGCAGGGGGCAATGACTATGGCTACACCTTC.

The V gene is TRBV12-5, the J gene TRBJ1-1; 7 bases are a match to TRBD1. Germline CDR1 reads LGHNT; CDR2 reads FRNRAP. There are 14 residues in the CDR3. The J segment lost 5 bases and the V segment lost 1 base, leaving 4 bases of the junction unmatched. The CDR3 DNA sequence: TGTGCTAGTGGTTTGGGACAGGGTTGGACTGAAGCTTTCTTT. This translates into CASGLGQGWTEAFF.

This clone was detected a few times. The chain recombines TRBV27 with TRBJ1-1, with no clear D. Germline values: CDR1 MNHEY, CDR2 SMNVEV (reference sequence). This CDR3 contains 15 residues. V gave up 0 bases and J gave up 4 bases, with 12 bases separating them. CDR3 bases: TGTGCCAGCAGTTTATCCTTCTCAAGTGGCACTGAAGCTTTCTTT. This codes for CASSLSFSSGTEAFF.

This clone was picked up one time. The J gene is TRBJ1-2, the V gene TRBV19; TRBD1 is a possible D gene (5 bases). The CDR3 has 11 residues. Trimming stripped 11 bases from V and 4 bases from J, with 11 bases between. CDR1 LNHDA and CDR2 SQIVND come from the germline V gene (reference sequence). The CDR3 DNA is TGTGCCGCGAGGGGCGGCTATGGCTACACCTTC. Translating it yields CAARGGYGYTF.

Concerning this clone itself: The same CDR3 arises from other DNA sequences in this sample as well. V gene TRBV5-1 combines with J gene TRBJ2-7; unclear D gene. The CDR3 extends over 13 amino acids. Trimming left V 0 bases short and J 4 bases short, with 8 bases between. Germline V gene sequence: CDR1 SGHRS, CDR2 YFSETQ. The chain's CDR3 is CASSLALRYEQYF. The CDR3 region has the DNA TGCGCCAGCAGCTTGGCATTGAGGTACGAGCAGTACTTC.

The V call is TRBV4-2, the J call TRBJ2-7, with 9 positions matching TRBD2. The CDR3 contains 16 residues. V was pared by 6 bases and J by 6 bases, with 15 bases of the junction left unmatched. Germline-derived CDR1 and CDR2 are LGHNA and YNFKEQ. CDR3 protein: CASRPLAGATPLEQYF. Here the CDR3 DNA reads TGTGCCAGCAGACCACTAGCGGGTGCCACGCCCCTCGAGCAGTACTTC.

The V call is TRBV15, the J call TRBJ2-2; no definite D call. V was shortened by 0 bases and J by 0 bases, with 8 bases between the two germline ends. CDR1 and CDR2 from the germline V gene are LNHNV and YYDKDF (reference sequence). This CDR3 is built from 16 residues. The chain's CDR3 is CATSRDYTTNTGELFF. DNA for the CDR3: TGTGCCACCAGCAGAGATTACACGACGAACACCGGGGAGCTGTTTTTT. Together with reference TRBV15 and TRBJ2-2, the CDR3 gives the full variable domain: DAMVIQNPRYQVTQFGKPVTLSCSQTLNHNVMYWYQQKSSQAPKLLFHYYDKDFNNEADTPDNFQSRRPNTSFCFLDIRSPGLGDTAMYLCATSRDYTTNTGELFFGEGSRLTVL.

The rearrangement uses TRBV27 and TRBJ2-5, with D possibly being TRBD1 (6 bases). The ends were cut back, 1 base at V and 1 base at J, with 10 bases in the middle. The CDR3 contains 15 residues. Germline V gene data show CDR1 as MNHEY and CDR2 as SMNVEV (reference sequence). DNA for the CDR3: TGTGCCAGCAGTTTATTCACCAGGGGCCAAGAGACCCAGTACTTC. Translated, it gives CASSLFTRGQETQYF.

This clone appeared a single time. V is TRBV7-8 and J is TRBJ1-4; D may be TRBD1 (6 bases). V lost 5 bases, J lost 3 bases, and 16 bases lay in between. This CDR3 region has 16 residues. CDR1 and CDR2 from the germline V gene are SGHVS and FQNEAQ. For the CDR3, the DNA is TGTGCCAGCAGCCATGGGGGCGGGAGGGCTAATGAAAAACTGTTTTTT. Protein: CASSHGGGRANEKLFF.

This chain uses TRBV9 with TRBJ2-1, with 7 bases aligning to TRBD2. The CDR3 sequence is 16 residues long. Germline assignment: CDR1 SGDLS and CDR2 YYNGEE. V dropped 0 bases and J dropped 6; count of bases not matched to a gene: 9. For the CDR3, the DNA is TGTGCCAGCAGCGTAGCTGAGCGGGGAGGGCGCAATGAGCAGTTCTTC. It translates to CASSVAERGGRNEQFF.

This clone was seen a few times. The CDR3 coding sequence is TGTGCCAGTAGCGCCGGGACAGGGGACGGCTACACCTTC. Amino acids: CASSAGTGDGYTF. V and J are TRBV19 and TRBJ1-2; TRBD1 matches at 10 bases. Germline CDR1 is LNHDA and CDR2 is SQIVND (reference sequence). The CDR3 totals 13 residues. Germline trimming cut 6 bases from V and 8 bases from J; bases unmatched to any gene: 6. Combining the CDR3 with reference TRBV19 and TRBJ1-2 gives the whole variable domain DGGITQSPKYLFRKEGQNVTLSCEQNLNHDAMYWYRQDPGQGLRLIYYSQIVNDFQKGDIAEGYSVSREKKESFPLTVTSAQKNPTAFYLCASSAGTGDGYTFGSGTRLTVV.

The rearrangement links TRBV2 to TRBJ2-1; D is tentatively TRBD1 or TRBD2 (5 bases each). Germline values: CDR1 SNHLY, CDR2 FYNNEI. CDR3 length equals 17 residues. The ends were cut back, 3 bases at V and 1 base at J, with 16 bases in the middle. CDR3 sequence: CASSERGPTMSYNEQFF. In DNA form, the CDR3 reads TGTGCCAGCAGTGAGAGGGGTCCCACTATGTCCTACAATGAGCAGTTCTTC.

The sample holds one count of this clone. Other DNA sequences in the sample encode the same CDR3. The chain carries TRBV28 and TRBJ2-7; the D gene is possibly TRBD1 (6 bases). CDR1 is MDHEN, CDR2 SYDVKM, per germline. There are 15 residues in the CDR3. V lost 3 bases, J lost 1 base, and 13 bases lay in between. The CDR3 protein is CASSFLGTPSYEQYF. The CDR3 DNA follows: TGTGCCAGCAGTTTTCTCGGGACACCGTCCTACGAGCAGTACTTC.